This T cell receptor (beta chain) was sequenced in a study of cytomegalovirus exposure and HLA in healthy donors (dated by TCRdb to 2016 to 2017). As for the study more broadly: An earlier analysis of approximately 640 of the donors reported approximately 270 Gb of sequence data and 117 million unique TCR beta sequences from roughly 200 million T cells. To predict cytomegalovirus infection status, the study combined high-throughput TCR immunosequencing, statistical association of individual TCRs with disease status, and machine learning. Donor age, sex, ethnicity and CMV serostatus were compiled alongside the repertoire data. In the later analysis, no new phenotypic data were used to find candidate immune exposures; instead, reliance was placed on TCR beta sequences and their occurrence across donors. Typing coverage varied by locus: roughly 629-640 donors for A, B, C, DRB1 and DQB1; roughly 560 for DQA1; more than 600 for DPA1; roughly 470 for DPB1. Of the roughly 400 genotyped donors, 65% to 90% fell in the genetic ancestry cluster associated with self-reported Caucasian donors. The study aimed to test whether cataloging public T cell receptors could reveal signatures of past pathogen exposure. Four or five DR-DQ haplotypes were handled as single units for association and clustering because linkage in the cohort was strong. An early release that covered some 630 HLA-typed donors contained approximately 300 gigabases of sequencing data and tens of millions of unique TCR sequences. An earlier analysis of 587 of the donors used high-throughput TCR beta sequencing to judge whether each TCR beta V gene segment behaved as functional or pseudogenic. A later genetic analysis took genome-wide SNP genotypes for about three fifths of the roughly 670 donors and used that subset as a discovery cohort. Every repertoire in the discovery cohort had been generated on one and the same sequencing platform. HLA typing included class I and class II loci at four-digit resolution. To study patterns of TCR occurrence, a later analysis re-analyzed previously published TCR beta repertoires from under 750 donors and added high-resolution HLA genotyping. Among almost 400 genotyped donors of the cohort, an average of 235,054 unique TCR beta nucleotide sequences were sequenced per donor, roughly a sixth of them non-productive. The study profiled the T cell repertoires of hundreds of subjects by immunosequencing and related them to cytomegalovirus serostatus. In addition to the first cohort of 650 to 800 subjects, a separate validation cohort of around 110 different subjects was used.

Overall study outcomes, separate from this receptor: A further reported finding was that TCR beta sequences accurately predicted the HLA-A and HLA-B alleles for most subjects in the first cohort. In both the original and validation cohorts, the classifier was reported to diagnose cytomegalovirus status with high specificity and sensitivity. Assigning TCR associations to individual alleles was difficult when HLA alleles, especially DR and DQ, strongly co-occurred. Sequencing depth was assumed to be roughly uniform across donors in the presence/absence analyses, though that assumption may not hold. In a later analysis, TCR association rates were found to vary across HLA loci, with the most associated TCRs seen for DRB1 alleles and the fewest for HLA-C alleles. A later analysis reported that several top co-occurrence clusters appeared linked to parvovirus B19, influenza, CMV and Epstein-Barr virus. Compared with the roughly 700-donor mean, donors in an Asian-associated ancestry cluster had fewer N-insertions in productive TCRs, according to a later genetic analysis. Three of the identified cytomegalovirus-associated TCR beta chains were confirmed in vitro to be specific for cytomegalovirus antigens. Correlated functional status among segregating V segments might reflect linkage disequilibrium, but an unknown experimental factor could not be ruled out. Most TCR sequences were observed very rarely across donors, whereas some public TCRs were present in many individuals. The authors suggested that the approach could potentially be generalized to other disease states and immunological phenotypes. The sequencing pipeline was judged likely to have produced a cluster of highly shared sequence variants as a technical artifact. In an earlier analysis of approximately 590 of the donors, most TCR beta V segments appeared in productive rearrangements about 90% or about 30% of the time, broadly matching IMGT annotations. Because some donors lacked HLA typing at each locus, the association tests relied only on the typed subset. Some IMGT-functional V segments, including TRBV6-2 and TRBV6-3, could not be distinguished by the 87-base-pair reads and were therefore excluded. A later analysis found that HLA-associated TCR beta chains were more clonally expanded and had lower generation probabilities than equally common non-associated chains. In a later analysis, most CMV-associated TCR beta chains were found to appear HLA-restricted, with HLA associations seemingly driven largely by CMV exposure. In the study, approximately 160 TCR beta chains were listed as associated with cytomegalovirus. Specific HLA alleles were associated with 18,000 or so TCR beta sequences at a false discovery rate of 0.05 in a later analysis. Immune exposure information for the cohort was limited to CMV serostatus. A later genetic analysis associated a missense DCLRE1C variant with V-gene and J-gene trimming of TCR beta chains, and an independent cohort replicated the association. The earlier analysis of a few hundred of the donors excluded about 16 rarely observed V segments, including chromosome 9 orphons, because counts were too low. The cohort was sequenced for TCR beta chains only, and without alpha or paired-chain data the features that could be detected were limited.

The germline V gene gives CDR1 as MNHEY and CDR2 as SVGAGI. From its cysteine to its phenylalanine, the CDR3 spans 13 amino acids. The CDR3 DNA has 39 bases and is translated from base 1. V lost 6 bases and J lost 3 bases, and the count of bases not matched to a germline gene is 4. Library preparation employed the immunoSEQ multiplex PCR assay. A mixture of 60 forward primers for TCR Vbeta segments and 13 reverse primers for TCR Jbeta segments was used in the multiplex PCR. The CDR3 region of rearranged TCR beta genes was amplified from genomic DNA by a multiplex PCR assay. The Illumina HiSeq System was used to sequence the amplified TCR beta libraries as 87-base-pair reads. For the original study's pipeline: Across the roughly 670 repertoires, a later analysis counted some 80 million unique TCR beta chains, around 10 million of which were shared by at least two donors. A nearest-neighbor algorithm error-corrected the raw reads and collapsed the reads into unique sequences, merging closely related sequences to remove PCR and sequencing errors. CDR3 sequences were aligned to IMGT reference sequences to assign V, D and J gene segments. For a sequence to be retained, a match of at least six nucleotides to both a V gene segment and a J gene segment was required. A rearrangement counted as productive if the CDR3 had no stop codons and remained in frame with V and J, and every other rearrangement counted as non-productive. CDR3 was defined according to IMGT convention as the region running from the second conserved V-encoded cysteine to the conserved J-encoded phenylalanine. In an earlier analysis of just under 600 of the donors, sequences lacking an unambiguous match to a single V gene segment were excluded. In an earlier analysis of approximately 550 of the donors, V segments were called functional above 56.7% productive rearrangements and were called segregating when the between-donor standard deviation exceeded 5%. To diagnose cytomegalovirus status from the catalog of TCR beta chain sequences, a statistical classification framework was built. In a later analysis, TCR nucleotide sequences were compared against IMGT/GENE-DB human TR gene sequences so that V and J genes could be assigned. Using the TCRdist pipeline, a later analysis assigned CDR3 sequences along with most-parsimonious VDJ recombination scenarios. A later analysis defined each TCR beta chain by its CDR3 amino acid sequence plus V-gene family, and excluded reads lacking a unique V-gene family. To address suspected cross-contamination and a sequencing artifact, a later analysis removed a few hundred highly shared, low-generation-probability nucleotide sequences. In a later analysis, a clonal expansion index was calculated for each public chain from normalized within-repertoire ranks of inferred template counts. Generation probabilities in a later analysis came from a VDJ recombination model fitted to out-of-frame rearrangements, and those results were checked against IGoR. In a later analysis, hypergeometric tests were used to score TCR-TCR, TCR-HLA and TCR-CMV co-occurrence, with a repertoire-size bias correction applied to TCR pairs. In a later analysis, false discovery rates were estimated by permuting HLA or CMV assignments 20 times. A later analysis grouped co-occurring TCRs with DBSCAN, adding TCRdist sequence similarity when clustering within HLA-allele-positive subsets. For co-occurrence clustering, repertoires with fewer than 30,000 or more than 120,000 public chains were excluded, along with roughly 5 repertoires with anomalous nucleotide sharing. In TCRdb, the immuneACCESS table is reduced to in-frame sequences with V and J assigned. These tables do not hold every clone; where another copy was compared, an unresolved V gene accounts for under half, and the others remain unexplained. Clone size and the V and J calls come from that table; the DNA yielded D and trimming. The sample contains 150,000 to 200,000 clones, roughly four fifths of them found a single time. 4.8% of the sample is held by the ten biggest clonotypes.

Turning to this clone: Its binding antigen is unknown. Base quality data are lacking; no much larger clone is found one base away.

The cohort was made up of 650 to 700 healthy bone marrow donors. All cohort members were sampled while nominally healthy, although unrecorded immune exposures were likely present. The donor tested CMV seropositive, placing the donor among the 250 to 350 seropositive members of the cohort. A peripheral blood sample was collected from each donor, and TCR beta sequencing was performed on peripheral blood mononuclear cells. The Qiagen DNeasy Blood Extraction Kit was used to extract genomic DNA from the blood cell samples. The receptor comes from a girl under 18 in good health and CMV-seropositive. The chain links TRBV6-5 with TRBJ1-2, with 7 junctional bases fitting TRBD1. Source material: PBMCs. At the DNA level, the sequence is TGTGCCAGCAGCCAGGGACAGCACTATGGCTACACCTTC. It is translated as CASSQGQHYGYTF.